The 7 T cell receptor beta chains below all came from one sample that was sequenced in a study of human T cells and chemical hapten exposure. In TCRdb, the RACE reads were re-called with MiXCR into one record per CDR3 protein. The sample has around 200,000 distinct CDR3 sequences, 30% seen once. Time point: pre-sensitization, week 0. Treatment indicated: therapeutic diphenylcyclopropenone sensitization with weekly scalp DPC. The sequences come from whole blood, collected in connection with sensitization to the hapten diphenylcyclopropenone (DPC). The receptors stem from a woman aged 25 to 45 with alopecia areata. Some clones in this sample may be carry-over from other donors' samples.

This chain links TRBV29-1 with TRBJ2-1; D is unresolved. The CDR3 is made up of 12 amino acids. V was shortened by 7 bases and J by 5 bases, with 12 bases between the two germline ends. CDR1 and CDR2 from the germline V gene are SQVTM and ANQGSEA. The CDR3, as DNA: TGCAGCGCAGGCTTTGGCAACAATGAGCAGTTCTTC. Its protein product is CSAGFGNNEQFF.

This rearrangement joins TRBV20-1 to TRBJ2-4; the D gene is possibly TRBD2 (6 bases). Trimming took 6 bases from V and 0 from J, leaving 9 bases between them. CDR3 length: 13 residues. Looked up from germline, CDR1 is DFQATT and CDR2 is SNEGSKA (reference sequence). The CDR3 DNA sequence: TGCAGTGCCCCGGGACTAGCCAAAAACATTCAGTACTTC. Protein sequence: CSAPGLAKNIQYF.

The V gene is TRBV10-3, the J gene TRBJ1-2; 8 bases are a match to TRBD1. With V trimmed by 3 bases and J by 5 bases, 14 bases remained unmatched. The germline CDR1 and CDR2 sequences are ENHRY and SYGVKD. The CDR3 covers 17 residues. DNA for the CDR3: TGTGCCATCAGTGACGGGACAGGTGGGGTGGGGAGGTATGGCTACACCTTC. Residues: CAISDGTGGVGRYGYTF.

This chain links TRBV4-2 with TRBJ2-7; D ambiguous. CDR1 is LGHNA and CDR2 is YNFKEQ in the germline V gene. Trimming left V 1 base short and J 1 base short, with 11 bases between. The CDR3 extends over 15 amino acids. This CDR3 reads CASSQARTGSYEQYF. The CDR3 bases are TGTGCCAGCAGCCAAGCCCGGACGGGTTCCTACGAGCAGTACTTC.

This chain joins TRBV12-3 or TRBV12-4 and TRBJ1-2; TRBD1 matches 7 bases. V lost 7 bases and J lost 4; bases outside the gene matches: 6. This CDR3 has 13 residues. CDR3 region: CASTQQGIYGYTF. For the CDR3, the DNA is TGTGCCAGCACTCAACAGGGGATCTATGGCTACACCTTC.

This clonotype was counted a few times. The chain has TRBV20-1 and TRBJ2-7, with D hard to call. Germline V gene lookup returns CDR1 DFQATT and CDR2 SNEGSKA (reference sequence). The V end was cut by 5 bases, the J end by 5 bases, with 19 bases between. This CDR3 is 14 amino acids long. The CDR3 spells CSAGPGPPRHEQYF. The CDR3 DNA reads TGCAGTGCTGGCCCCGGACCTCCACGTCACGAGCAGTACTTC.

The rearrangement joins TRBV29-1 to TRBJ2-3; 14 nucleotides match TRBD2. This CDR3 is built from 16 residues. CDR1 SQVTM and CDR2 ANQGSEA come from the germline V gene. V was clipped by 1 base and J by 5 bases; unmatched bases: 5. CDR3 region: CSVEGPGLAGVDTQYF. For the CDR3, the DNA is TGCAGCGTTGAAGGGCCGGGACTAGCGGGAGTAGATACGCAGTATTTT.